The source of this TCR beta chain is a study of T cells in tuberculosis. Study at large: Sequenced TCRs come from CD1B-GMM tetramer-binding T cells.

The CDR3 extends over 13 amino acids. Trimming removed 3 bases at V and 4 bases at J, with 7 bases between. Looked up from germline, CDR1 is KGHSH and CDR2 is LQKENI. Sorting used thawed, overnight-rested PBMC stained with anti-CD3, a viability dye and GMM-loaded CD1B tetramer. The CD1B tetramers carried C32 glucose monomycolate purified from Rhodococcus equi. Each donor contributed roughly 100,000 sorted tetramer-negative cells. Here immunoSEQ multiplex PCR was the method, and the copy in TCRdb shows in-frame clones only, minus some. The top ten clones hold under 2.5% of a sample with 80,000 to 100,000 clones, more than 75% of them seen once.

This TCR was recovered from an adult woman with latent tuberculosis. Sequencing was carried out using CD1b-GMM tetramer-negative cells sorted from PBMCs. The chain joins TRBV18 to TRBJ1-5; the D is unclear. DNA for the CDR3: TGTGCCAGCTCACCCCACAAGAATCAGCCCCAGCATTTT. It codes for CASSPHKNQPQHF.